This T cell receptor beta chain is drawn from a study of blood T cell repertoires in COVID-19. Study overall: Sample material is recorded as cDNA or gDNA derived from T cells, B-cell-depleted T cells, or PBMCs.

The data were produced by immunoSEQ multiplex PCR, yet TCRdb's version contains in-frame clones alone and is incomplete. The repertoire holds some 130,000 clones, with roughly 91% as singletons. The CDR3 runs to 15 residues. J gave up 9 bases and V 3 bases, and 11 bases lay outside the gene matches. Germline V gene lookup returns CDR1 ENHRY and CDR2 SYGVKD. This chain uses TRBV10-3 with TRBJ2-1; 7 positions match TRBD1. This TCR derives from a man aged 55 to 70 with active or convalescent COVID-19. The sample was peripheral blood. The CDR3 DNA sequence: TGTGCCATCAGTGACGGACAGGAGATCATCGGTGAGCAGTTCTTC. It yields the protein CAISDGQEIIGEQFF.